The 24 T cell receptor beta chains reported below all come from one sample, sequenced in a study of PD-1 blockade in classical Hodgkin lymphoma. Produced via immunoSEQ multiplex PCR; TCRdb's table is partial and in-frame only. The repertoire holds 100,000 to 130,000 clones, with roughly 87% as singletons. There was relapse after autologous stem cell transplantation in every patient, and there was variation in brentuximab vedotin exposure. Sequenced material: peripheral blood mononuclear cells (PBMCs), taken before the second cycle of nivolumab. These receptors were taken from a human donor with classical Hodgkin lymphoma.

This clone came up a few times. V is TRBV25-1 and J is TRBJ2-7, with D possibly matching TRBD2 (7 bases). There are 13 residues in the CDR3. V was clipped by 7 bases and J by 3 bases, with 13 bases between them. CDR1 and CDR2 (germline): MGHDK, SYGVNS. In nucleotides, the CDR3 is TGTGCCAGCACGGAGGGGGACTACTACGAGCAGTACTTC. It is translated as CASTEGDYYEQYF.

This chain joins TRBV5-6 and TRBJ2-5; no clear D gene. Trimming pared 2 bases from V and 4 bases from J, leaving 9 bases between. This CDR3 has 13 amino acids. The germline V gene has CDR1 SGHDT and CDR2 YYEEEE. The CDR3 bases are TGTGCCAGCAGCTTCGGATCGGGAGAGACCCAGTACTTC. Amino acids: CASSFGSGETQYF.

CDR3 coding DNA: TGTGCCAGCAGCTCCGGGATCCCTAGGGGTACGCAGTATTTT. Residues: CASSSGIPRGTQYF. The V call is TRBV7-2, the J call TRBJ2-3, with D possibly being TRBD1 or TRBD2 (5 bases each). This CDR3 is 14 amino acids long. Germline loops: CDR1 SGHTA, CDR2 FQGNSA. V gave up 4 bases and J gave up 8 bases, with 16 bases separating them.

This chain links TRBV19 with TRBJ1-1, with a tentative D call TRBD1 (5 bases). The V gene lost 3 bases and the J gene lost 3 bases, with 14 bases spanning the gap. Germline V gene sequence: CDR1 LNHDA, CDR2 SQIVND (reference sequence). The CDR3 is 15 residues long. The DNA for the CDR3 is TGTGCCAGTAGTATTTGGGGCCTGGGGGACACTGAAGCTTTCTTT. It yields the protein CASSIWGLGDTEAFF.

The CDR3 protein is CASSTRQGQNQPQHF. Written as DNA, the CDR3 is TGTGCCAGCAGCACACGACAGGGTCAGAATCAGCCCCAGCATTTT. The chain links TRBV4-2 to TRBJ1-5, with 7 bases that match TRBD1. Trimming removed 5 bases from V and 4 bases from J; junction bases left unmatched: 8. CDR1 is LGHNA, CDR2 YNFKEQ, per germline. The CDR3 has 15 amino acids.

The V call is TRBV11-1, the J call TRBJ2-7, with a possible D match to TRBD1 (6 bases). The CDR3 spans 14 residues. The V end lost 2 bases, the J end lost 3 bases, and 11 bases lay between the germline ends. Looked up from germline, CDR1 is SGHAT and CDR2 is FQDESV (reference sequence). CDR3 in amino acids: CASSLRDTYYEQYF. The CDR3 DNA sequence: TGTGCCAGCAGCTTAAGGGACACCTACTACGAGCAGTACTTC.

This sequence joins TRBV14 and TRBJ1-4; no clear D. Germline V lookup: CDR1 SGHDN, CDR2 FVKESK. Trimming removed 4 bases from V and 8 bases from J, with 11 bases in between. CDR3 length: 13 amino acids. CDR3 coding DNA: TGTGCCAGCAGCCGAGGACCCGGAGAAAAACTGTTTTTT. Residues: CASSRGPGEKLFF.

The rearrangement joins TRBV5-6 to TRBJ1-1; the match to TRBD1 covers 8 bases. Germline V gene sequence: CDR1 SGHDT, CDR2 YYEEEE. The ends lost 2 bases at V and 0 bases at J; junction bases unmatched: 3. This CDR3 spans 15 amino acids. The CDR3: CASSLRQGLNTEAFF. The CDR3 DNA is TGTGCCAGCAGCTTAAGACAGGGGCTGAACACTGAAGCTTTCTTT.

This clone has a single count. At one end, the junction sequence differs from germline, possibly due to a read error. The V gene is TRBV15, the J gene TRBJ2-7; TRBD2 matches at 15 bases. Germline V CDR1 and CDR2: LNHNV, YYDKDF (reference sequence). The length of the CDR3 is 20 residues. CDR3 protein: CATSRALGLAGGRNPLERYF. The CDR3 coding sequence is TGTGCCACCAGCAGAGCCCTAGGACTAGCGGGAGGGCGGAACCCTCTAGAGCGGTACTTC.

This clone was found a few times. The V and J genes are TRBV29-1 and TRBJ2-6; D possibly matches TRBD1 or TRBD2 (5 bases each). CDR1 is SQVTM, CDR2 ANQGSEA, per germline. This CDR3 has 15 amino acids. Trimming removed 7 bases from V and 0 bases from J, with 13 bases in between. The CDR3 region has the DNA TGCAGCGCTGGGACCCGACGCTCTGGGGCCAACGTCCTGACTTTC. Its translation: CSAGTRRSGANVLTF.

The rearrangement joins TRBV7-9 to TRBJ1-4, with 7 bases aligning to TRBD1. The CDR3 is 17 amino acids. J gave up 8 bases and V 2 bases, and 14 bases lay outside the gene matches. Germline assignment: CDR1 SEHNR and CDR2 FQNEAQ (reference sequence). For the CDR3, the DNA is TGTGCCAGCAGCTTATGGAGTGCGGGAGGGGGCCGGGAAAAACTGTTTTTT. It translates to CASSLWSAGGGREKLFF.

The chain uses TRBV15 and TRBJ2-7, with 9 nucleotides matching TRBD1. The V segment lost 4 bases and the J segment 6 bases; nucleotides outside the gene matches: 4. This CDR3 comprises 13 residues. Germline-derived CDR1 and CDR2 are LNHNV and YYDKDF (reference sequence). CDR3 protein: CATSKDRGAEQYF. As DNA, the CDR3 is TGTGCCACCAGCAAGGACAGGGGCGCCGAGCAGTACTTC.

The genes are TRBV7-9 and TRBJ1-1; the D gene is possibly TRBD1 (5 bases). CDR1 is SEHNR and CDR2 is FQNEAQ in the germline V gene (reference sequence). The CDR3 sequence is 15 residues long. V was pared by 7 bases and J by 0 bases, with 15 bases between. This CDR3 reads CASTLDTNMNTEAFF. The CDR3 DNA sequence: TGTGCCAGCACCTTGGACACGAACATGAACACTGAAGCTTTCTTT. Supplemented by reference TRBV7-9 and TRBJ1-1, the full variable domain reads DTGVSQNPRHKITKRGQNVTFRCDPISEHNRLYWYRQTLGQGPEFLTYFQNEAQLEKSRLLSDRFSAERPKGSFSTLEIQRTEQGDSAMYLCASTLDTNMNTEAFFGQGTRLTVV.

V usage is TRBV29-1 and J usage is TRBJ1-2; D is unresolved. Trimming pared 6 bases from V and 0 bases from J, leaving 8 bases between. The CDR3 runs 12 residues. Looked up from germline, CDR1 is SQVTM and CDR2 is ANQGSEA. CDR3 coding DNA: TGCAGCGTAACAAATTCTAACTATGGCTACACCTTC. Translating it yields CSVTNSNYGYTF.

The rearrangement links TRBV19 to TRBJ2-3; 8 bases are a match to TRBD2. The CDR3 length is 16 residues. From germline, CDR1 is LNHDA and CDR2 SQIVND (reference sequence). V gave up 1 base and J gave up 3 bases; unmatched junction bases: 6. The CDR3 reads CASSIVSGSWTDTQYF. In nucleotides, the CDR3 is TGTGCCAGTAGTATAGTCAGCGGGAGTTGGACAGATACGCAGTATTTT.

Only one count was recorded for this clone. The rearrangement links TRBV7-9 to TRBJ1-3, with a possible D match to TRBD1 (5 bases). Trimming left V 6 bases short and J 7 bases short, with 10 bases between. The CDR3 runs to 12 residues. Germline CDR1 is SEHNR and CDR2 is FQNEAQ (reference sequence). CDR3 region: CASRGRQNTIYF. Written as DNA, the CDR3 is TGTGCCAGCAGGGGCCGACAGAACACCATATATTTT.

This clone was seen a handful of times. The chain combines TRBV28 with TRBJ1-5, with 8 bases matching TRBD1. This CDR3 is built from 13 residues. V gave up 5 bases and J gave up 12 bases; unmatched junction bases: 9. Per the germline V gene, CDR1 is MDHEN and CDR2 is SYDVKM. CDR3 protein: CASSPADRGGQHF. In nucleotides, the CDR3 is TGTGCCAGCAGTCCAGCCGACAGGGGAGGCCAGCATTTT.

The V gene is TRBV4-1, the J gene TRBJ2-7; 10 bases map to TRBD2. V gave up 3 bases and J gave up 5 bases; unmatched junction bases: 4. There are 14 residues in the CDR3. Per the germline V gene, CDR1 is MGHRA and CDR2 is YSYEKL. Here the CDR3 reads CASSHLAGVNEQYF. CDR3 in DNA: TGCGCCAGCAGCCATCTAGCGGGAGTAAACGAGCAGTACTTC.

The chain recombines TRBV7-2 with TRBJ2-7; D unclear. The V gene's germline CDR1 is SGHTA and CDR2 FQGNSA. Deletions cut 5 bases from V and 6 bases from J, with 11 bases between. The CDR3 spans 12 residues. The chain's CDR3 is CASSRRGAEQYF. CDR3 bases: TGTGCCAGCAGCCGTAGAGGTGCCGAGCAGTACTTC.

This chain links TRBV4-2 with TRBJ2-7, with D possibly being TRBD2 (6 bases). With 0 bases removed from V and 2 bases from J, the gap between germline ends came to 11 bases. The CDR3 consists of 15 residues. The germline CDR1 and CDR2 sequences are LGHNA and YNFKEQ. CDR3 sequence (DNA): TGTGCCAGCAGCCAAGAGGTAGCGGCCCCCTACGAGCAGTACTTC. Translating gives CASSQEVAAPYEQYF.

This clone was seen once. The chain carries TRBV29-1 and TRBJ2-3; D possibly uses TRBD1 or TRBD2 (5 bases each). Germline-derived CDR1 and CDR2 are SQVTM and ANQGSEA. This CDR3 has 13 residues. The ends were cut back, 7 bases at V and 0 bases at J, with 11 bases in the middle. The CDR3 protein is CSADRDSTDTQYF. The CDR3 DNA is TGCAGCGCTGACCGGGACAGCACAGATACGCAGTATTTT.

The chain uses TRBV6-5 and TRBJ2-2; 8 bases agree with TRBD1. V dropped 8 bases and J dropped 2; count of bases not matched to a gene: 1. Germline CDR1 and CDR2: MNHEY and SVGAGI. This CDR3 spans 13 amino acids. CDR3 sequence (DNA): TGTGCCAGCGGACAGGGAAACACCGGGGAGCTGTTTTTT. The encoded protein is CASGQGNTGELFF.

The chain has TRBV6-5 and TRBJ2-3, with D perhaps matching TRBD2 (5 bases). CDR1 and CDR2 (germline): MNHEY, SVGAGI. Between the trimmed V and J ends, which lost 5 bases and 8 bases, there was a span of 11 bases. This CDR3 has 12 amino acids. CDR3 coding DNA: TGTGCCAGCAGTCCGACACGGGGTACGCAGTATTTT. This sequence encodes CASSPTRGTQYF.

The count of this clone is one. The chain links TRBV29-1 to TRBJ1-1; D is ambiguous. Germline CDR1 is SQVTM and CDR2 is ANQGSEA. V gave up 3 bases and J gave up 1 base, with 12 bases separating them. This CDR3 is built from 14 residues. The CDR3 DNA reads as TGCAGCGTTGATTCGGGCACCCCGAACACTGAAGCTTTCTTT. This translates into CSVDSGTPNTEAFF.